This TCR beta chain was captured by sequencing in a study of cytomegalovirus exposure and HLA in healthy donors. This clone was observed a few times. This PCR relied on a set of 60 Vbeta primers and 13 Jbeta primers. The repertoire was sequenced with immunoSEQ multiplex PCR; TCRdb's copy has only in-frame clones and lacks some. The table lists some 87,000 clones, over 70% of them singletons. The length of the CDR3 is 16 residues. The chain combines TRBV21-1 with TRBJ2-1; the D call of TRBD1 is as the table states it, not checked on the DNA. TRBV21-1 represents a pseudogene. The sequencing input was PBMCs. This receptor was taken from a woman between 35 and 50 years old in good health and CMV-seropositive. CDR3 sequence: CASSTGTGGRDNEQFF. DNA for the CDR3: TGTGCCAGCAGCACAGGGACAGGGGGAAGGGACAATGAGCAGTTCTTC.